This is a list of T cell receptor beta chains from one sample in a study of cytomegalovirus exposure and HLA in healthy donors. Using immunoSEQ multiplex PCR, the repertoire was profiled, and TCRdb retains in-frame clones only, with some absent. The data show roughly 220,000 clones, 65% to 85% seen once. Material for sequencing was PBMCs. The receptors derive from a woman in her thirties in good health and CMV-seropositive. Both conserved end residues are part of each CDR3. The order of the fields is V gene, J gene, clone size, D gene, CDR3 DNA, CDR3 protein. The D gene is left open where the match is weak. Size is omitted from some rows. Given values are once, few, many or a class for expanded clones.

v_call: TRBV6-5
j_call: TRBJ1-2
clone_size: once
d_call: .
cdr3_nt: TGTGCCAGCAGTTACCGGGCCGCCCTCGGCTACACCTTC
cdr3_aa: CASSYRAALGYTF

v_call: TRBV27
j_call: TRBJ2-7
clone_size: .
d_call: TRBD1
cdr3_nt: TGTGCCAGCAGGTTCGGGCAGGGGGTCCTCAACGAGCAGTACTTC
cdr3_aa: CASRFGQGVLNEQYF

v_call: TRBV25-1
j_call: TRBJ2-1
clone_size: .
d_call: .
cdr3_nt: TGTGCCAGCAGTGAATACAACCGGGACACCCAAGAGCAGTTCTTC
cdr3_aa: CASSEYNRDTQEQFF

v_call: TRBV6-5
j_call: TRBJ1-1
clone_size: .
d_call: .
cdr3_nt: TGTGCCAGCAACAACAGGGCGTTGCGTAACACTGAAGCTTTCTTT
cdr3_aa: CASNNRALRNTEAFF

v_call: TRBV28
j_call: TRBJ2-5
clone_size: once
d_call: .
cdr3_nt: TGTGCCACCCAATCCGGGAGCTTTGAGACCCAGTACTTC
cdr3_aa: CATQSGSFETQYF

v_call: TRBV7-9
j_call: TRBJ2-3
clone_size: .
d_call: .
cdr3_nt: TGTGCCAGCAGCTCCGTTGGGACAGATACGCAGTATTTT
cdr3_aa: CASSSVGTDTQYF

v_call: TRBV10-2
j_call: TRBJ1-2
clone_size: .
d_call: .
cdr3_nt: TGCGCCAGCAGTGGATCTAAAGGAGGGACTACTACATATGGCTACACCTTC
cdr3_aa: CASSGSKGGTTTYGYTF

v_call: TRBV6-5
j_call: TRBJ2-7
clone_size: .
d_call: TRBD2
cdr3_nt: TGTGCCAGCAGCCCCGAAGCGGGACTATCCTACGAGCAGTACTTC
cdr3_aa: CASSPEAGLSYEQYF

v_call: TRBV9
j_call: TRBJ1-5
clone_size: few
d_call: .
cdr3_nt: TGTGCCAGCAGCGTAGGGTTCAATCAGCCCCAGCATTTT
cdr3_aa: CASSVGFNQPQHF

v_call: TRBV4-3
j_call: TRBJ1-2
clone_size: .
d_call: .
cdr3_nt: TGCGCCAGCAGCCTCTCAACAGTGGAAGGGTATGGCTACACCTTC
cdr3_aa: CASSLSTVEGYGYTF

v_call: TRBV6-1
j_call: TRBJ1-5
clone_size: .
d_call: .
cdr3_nt: TGTGCCAGCAATGAAAGAGGTGACAACCTTAGCAATCAGCCCCAGCATTTT
cdr3_aa: CASNERGDNLSNQPQHF

v_call: TRBV28
j_call: TRBJ2-1
clone_size: .
d_call: TRBD1
cdr3_nt: TGTGCCAGCAGTTCCCCGGAGGGACAGGGCAATGAGCAGTTCTTC
cdr3_aa: CASSSPEGQGNEQFF

v_call: TRBV28
j_call: TRBJ1-2
clone_size: few
d_call: .
cdr3_nt: TGTGCCACTCTGGCGTTGGGGCGGAACTATGGCTACACCTTC
cdr3_aa: CATLALGRNYGYTF

v_call: TRBV18
j_call: TRBJ2-5
clone_size: .
d_call: TRBD2
cdr3_nt: TGTGCCAGCTCACCACAGGTAGCGGGAGATGGGGAGACCCAGTACTTC
cdr3_aa: CASSPQVAGDGETQYF

v_call: TRBV5-1
j_call: TRBJ2-7
clone_size: .
d_call: .
cdr3_nt: TGCGCCAGTCAGACAGACCTAACTTCCTACGAGCAGTACTTC
cdr3_aa: CASQTDLTSYEQYF

v_call: TRBV18
j_call: TRBJ2-2
clone_size: few
d_call: TRBD2
cdr3_nt: TGTGCCATCCCAGCGGGAAGGAACACCGGGGAGCTGTTTTTT
cdr3_aa: CAIPAGRNTGELFF

v_call: TRBV28
j_call: TRBJ1-2
clone_size: .
d_call: .
cdr3_nt: TGTGCCAGCAGTTACGGCTGGCCGCGTGGCTACACCTTC
cdr3_aa: CASSYGWPRGYTF

v_call: TRBV6-1
j_call: TRBJ2-1
clone_size: .
d_call: .
cdr3_nt: TGTGCCAGCAGCAAGGGTACTGAGCAGTTCTTC
cdr3_aa: CASSKGTEQFF

v_call: TRBV9
j_call: TRBJ1-4
clone_size: .
d_call: TRBD1
cdr3_nt: TGTGCCAGCAGCGGGACAGGGGGAGTAGATGAAAAACTGTTTTTT
cdr3_aa: CASSGTGGVDEKLFF

v_call: TRBV30
j_call: TRBJ2-7
clone_size: .
d_call: TRBD1
cdr3_nt: TGTGCCTGGAGTGCCGGGACAGGGGGCTTAGCGGACGAGCAGTACTTC
cdr3_aa: CAWSAGTGGLADEQYF

v_call: TRBV25-1
j_call: TRBJ1-1
clone_size: .
d_call: .
cdr3_nt: TGTGCCAGCAGTGGTCCTTCCTGGGGTGCTTTCTTT
cdr3_aa: CASSGPSWGAFF

v_call: TRBV6-5
j_call: TRBJ2-7
clone_size: few
d_call: .
cdr3_nt: TGTGCCAGCAGTGGACTGGCTTACGAGCAGTACTTC
cdr3_aa: CASSGLAYEQYF

v_call: TRBV10-3
j_call: TRBJ2-1
clone_size: .
d_call: .
cdr3_nt: TGTGCCATCCGGGGCCGGGACTGGACCTACAATGAGCAGTTCTTC
cdr3_aa: CAIRGRDWTYNEQFF

v_call: TRBV5-4
j_call: TRBJ2-2
clone_size: .
d_call: TRBD2
cdr3_nt: TGTGCCAGCAGCCCAAACCGACTAGCACGCACCGGGGAGCTGTTTTTT
cdr3_aa: CASSPNRLARTGELFF

v_call: TRBV14
j_call: TRBJ1-2
clone_size: .
d_call: .
cdr3_nt: TGTGCCAGCAGCCAACTTTCTGGTGAGAGGAACTATGGCTACACCTTC
cdr3_aa: CASSQLSGERNYGYTF

v_call: TRBV11-2
j_call: TRBJ2-7
clone_size: .
d_call: .
cdr3_nt: TGTGCCAGCAGCCAGCGACCGGAGCCCTACGAGCAGTACTTC
cdr3_aa: CASSQRPEPYEQYF

v_call: TRBV7-6
j_call: TRBJ2-1
clone_size: .
d_call: .
cdr3_nt: TGTGCCAGCAGCCCCGGCCCAGGCTCCTACAATGAGCAGTTCTTC
cdr3_aa: CASSPGPGSYNEQFF

v_call: TRBV28
j_call: TRBJ2-7
clone_size: .
d_call: .
cdr3_nt: TGTGCCAGCAGTCCCCGGACTCTCTACGAGCAGTACTTC
cdr3_aa: CASSPRTLYEQYF

v_call: TRBV5-1
j_call: TRBJ2-5
clone_size: .
d_call: TRBD2
cdr3_nt: TGCGCCAGCAGCTCAGCGGGAGAGGGGACCCAGTACTTC
cdr3_aa: CASSSAGEGTQYF

v_call: TRBV7-8
j_call: TRBJ1-2
clone_size: .
d_call: .
cdr3_nt: TGTGCCAGCAGCTTAGTTCGGGAGGGCTATGGCTACACCTTC
cdr3_aa: CASSLVREGYGYTF

v_call: TRBV30
j_call: TRBJ2-1
clone_size: .
d_call: .
cdr3_nt: TGTGCCTGGAGTGTTAAGGAGGGGGTCGTTAATGAGCAGTTCTTC
cdr3_aa: CAWSVKEGVVNEQFF